This T cell receptor (beta chain) was recovered during a study of CD8+ T cells in alopecia areata. Points from the study as a whole: Mouse data revealed clearer TCR sharing than patient data did, a gap possibly tied to HLA. Scalp specimens additionally yield sequences from normal skin's resident alphabeta T cells. Relative to normal scalp, lesional scalp, especially alopecia totalis/universalis, showed higher clonality.

Comment on this clone: Its antigen is not known.

V was shortened by 0 bases and J by 4 bases, with 7 bases between the two germline ends. Germline CDR1 and CDR2: MGHRA and YSYEKL. CDR3 length: 15 amino acids. cDNA prepared by RNA extraction and subsequent reverse transcription served as the template for sequencing. Using immunoSEQ multiplex PCR, the repertoire was profiled, and TCRdb retains in-frame clones only, with some absent. The sample has approximately 99,000 clones; 45% to 70% are singletons. This chain connects TRBV4-1 to TRBJ1-6; D not resolved. The clonotype originates from a human donor in good health. Input material: CD8+ T cells sorted from blood. This chain's CDR3 is CASSQDPTYNSPLHF. The CDR3 nucleotides read TGCGCCAGCAGCCAAGACCCAACTTATAATTCACCCCTCCACTTT.